The present TCR beta chain was sequenced within a study of T-cell memory formation after mild COVID-19. Turning to this clonotype: Its antigen is currently unknown.

The CDR3 length is 13 residues. CDR1 is SGHRS, CDR2 YFSETQ, per germline. Trimming shortened V by 5 bases and J by 4 bases, and 12 bases separated the two germline ends. TCRdb itself ran the 5' RACE reads through MiXCR, one entry per CDR3 protein. Counted here are around 250,000 distinct CDR3 sequences, 15% to 20% occurring once; the ten biggest clones make up over 20%. General study results and limits: Those CD4+ clones that contracted were mainly in CM and EM (CD8+ ones in EMRA).

The source of this sequence is a man aged 18 to 35 who had mild COVID-19 (a few samples of this study predate the infection). Cell type and time point are not known. Specimen: PBMCs or a T cell subset sorted from them (not recorded which). This sequence joins TRBV5-1 and TRBJ2-5, with a tentative D call TRBD2 (6 bases). The CDR3 here is CASRSSGRETQYF. The CDR3 coding sequence is TGCGCCAGCAGGAGTAGCGGCAGAGAGACCCAGTACTTC. Looking up the rest from reference TRBV5-1 and TRBJ2-5 gives the full variable domain: KAGVTQTPRYLIKTRGQQVTLSCSPISGHRSVSWYQQTPGQGLQFLFEYFSETQRNKGNFPGRFSGRQFSNSRSEMNVSTLELGDSALYLCASRSSGRETQYFGPGTRLLVL.